This T cell receptor beta chain was retrieved from a study of kidney transplant recipient with SARS-CoV-2 infection. This clonotype was counted at least ten times. A single record per CDR3 protein comes from TCRdb applying MiXCR to the reads. The sample holds 200,000 to 250,000 distinct CDR3 sequences, about 30% seen once. This CDR3 has 14 amino acids. The V gene's germline CDR1 is MGHRA and CDR2 YSYEKL. V lost 1 base to trimming and J lost 5 bases; unmatched junction nucleotides: 2. The chain combines TRBV4-1 with TRBJ1-3; TRBD1 matches at 7 bases. The receptor was derived from a male patient younger than 45 who had COVID-19 and was a kidney transplant recipient. Some T cells may have originated in the graft donor. Sequencing used a blood sample, obtained at baseline and on day 111 from a kidney transplant recipient. For the CDR3, the DNA is TGCGCCAGCAGCCAAGGACAGGGAAGAAACACCATATATTTT. Its protein product is CASSQGQGRNTIYF.